Sequencing of this T cell receptor (beta chain) was carried out in a study of Graves' ophthalmopathy and Graves' hyperthyroidism. General study points: Discrimination between ophthalmopathy and stable hyperthyroidism by a 13-signature model showed 85% to 90% sensitivity and roughly 80% specificity.

The authors amplified TCR beta CDR3 regions, and they did so from RNA transcripts for repertoire sequencing. First-round RT-PCR employed HTBI primers, with a second-round multiplex PCR after it. TCRdb ran MiXCR on the multiplex PCR reads and lists one entry per CDR3 protein. The sample consists of approximately 640,000 distinct CDR3 sequences, approximately 39% of them appearing once. As to this clonotype: What it recognizes is unknown.

Having ophthalmopathy, the donors showed moderate-to-severe activity, CAS ≥3 and NOSPECS ≥4, with disease lasting under 3 months. The sample taken for sequencing was peripheral blood. The sequence was obtained from an adult man with Graves' ophthalmopathy.

CDR3 amino acids: CASSLAVLLQETQYF. In nucleotides, the CDR3 is TGTGCCAGCAGCTTAGCTGTTCTTTTACAAGAGACCCAGTACTTC. The chain recombines TRBV7-2 with TRBJ2-5; D ambiguous. V shed 0 bases and J shed 2 bases, with 10 bases lying between them. CDR1 SGHTA and CDR2 FQGNSA come from the germline V gene. This CDR3 is built from 15 residues.